These T cell receptor beta chains were read from a single sample in a study of patients and donors after allogeneic stem cell transplantation. TCRdb ran MiXCR on the RT-PCR reads and lists one entry per CDR3 protein. Among about 24,000 distinct CDR3 sequences, roughly two fifths were seen once, and the ten largest hold approximately 80%. Sequencing used blood, either unsorted or a sorted T cell fraction (not recorded which). These receptors were taken from a human donor who was either an allogeneic HSCT recipient or a stem cell or donor lymphocyte infusion donor (not recorded which). It is not recorded whose cells these are; they may come from a transplant donor. Both conserved end residues are part of each CDR3. D genes are given only for firm matches. The size of a clone is reported for some rows only, either as once, few or many, or as a class for expanded clones.

clone_size	j_call	v_call	d_call	cdr3_aa	cdr3_nt
.	TRBJ2-3	TRBV5-1	.	CASSLGTHTDTQYF	TGCGCCAGCAGCTTAGGGACGCATACAGATACGCAGTATTTT
.	TRBJ1-2	TRBV2	TRBD1	CASSTGDDYGYTF	TGTGCCAGTTCGACAGGGGATGACTATGGCTACACCTTC
.	TRBJ1-2	TRBV9	.	CASSVDKEYGYTF	TGTGCCAGCAGCGTTGACAAGGAATATGGCTACACCTTC
few	TRBJ2-2	TRBV6-5	TRBD2	CASSFWTSPNTGELFF	TGTGCCAGCAGTTTCTGGACTAGTCCGAACACCGGGGAGCTGTTTTTT
few	TRBJ2-5	TRBV5-1	.	CASSLAGREERTQYF	TGCGCCAGCAGCTTGGCGGGGCGCGAAGAGAGGACCCAGTACTTC
few	TRBJ2-3	TRBV12-3/TRBV12-4	.	CASSRITDTQYF	TGTGCCAGCAGTCGAATAACAGATACGCAGTATTTT
few	TRBJ2-7	TRBV28	TRBD2	CASSPPREVSYEQYF	TGTGCCAGCAGTCCCCCCCGGGAGGTCTCCTACGAGCAGTACTTC
.	TRBJ1-6	TRBV15	.	CATSRERTISPLHF	TGTGCCACCAGCAGAGAGAGGACAATTTCACCCCTCCACTTT
medium-sized	TRBJ1-2	TRBV27	TRBD1	CASSPADRVYGYTF	TGTGCCAGCAGTCCGGCCGACAGGGTATATGGCTACACCTTC
.	TRBJ1-5	TRBV4-2	.	CASSQQGGSNQPQHF	TGTGCCAGCAGCCAACAAGGGGGGAGCAATCAGCCCCAGCATTTT
few	TRBJ1-2	TRBV10-3	.	CAISEGPGDGYTF	TGTGCCATCAGTGAAGGGCCTGGGGATGGCTACACCTTC